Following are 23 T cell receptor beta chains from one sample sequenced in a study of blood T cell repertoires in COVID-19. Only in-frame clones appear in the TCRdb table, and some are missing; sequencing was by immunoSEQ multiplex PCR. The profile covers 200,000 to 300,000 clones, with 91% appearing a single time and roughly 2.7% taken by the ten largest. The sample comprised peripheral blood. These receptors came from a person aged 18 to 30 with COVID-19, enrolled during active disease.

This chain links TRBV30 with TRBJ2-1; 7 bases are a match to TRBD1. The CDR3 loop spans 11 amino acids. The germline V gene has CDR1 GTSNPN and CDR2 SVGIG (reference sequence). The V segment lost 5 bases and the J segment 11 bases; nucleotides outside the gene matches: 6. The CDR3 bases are TGTGCCTGGGGGGACAGCTCCAAGCAGTTCTTC. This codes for CAWGDSSKQFF. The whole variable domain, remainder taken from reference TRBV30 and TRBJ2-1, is SQTIHQWPATLVQPVGSPLSLECTVEGTSNPNLYWYRQAAGRGLQLLFYSVGIGQISSEVPQNLSASRPQDRQFILSSKKLLLSDSGFYLCAWGDSSKQFFGPGTRLTVL.

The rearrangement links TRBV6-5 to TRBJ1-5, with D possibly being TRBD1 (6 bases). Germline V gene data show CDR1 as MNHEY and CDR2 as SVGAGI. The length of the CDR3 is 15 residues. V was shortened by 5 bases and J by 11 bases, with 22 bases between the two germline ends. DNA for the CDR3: TGTGCCAGCAGTAATAACCCTGGAGCGGGGGCAGCCCAGCATTTT. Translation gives CASSNNPGAGAAQHF.

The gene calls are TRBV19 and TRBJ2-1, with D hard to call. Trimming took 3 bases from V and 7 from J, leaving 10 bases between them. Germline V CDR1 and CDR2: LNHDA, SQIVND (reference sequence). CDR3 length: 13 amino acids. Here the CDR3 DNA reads TGTGCCAGTAGTATTTTAGAGGTAAATGAGCAGTTCTTC. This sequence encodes CASSILEVNEQFF.

This CDR3 is CATQTYGDQPQHF. The CDR3 DNA is TGTGCCACTCAAACATACGGGGATCAGCCCCAGCATTTT. This chain joins TRBV21-1 and TRBJ1-5. TRBV21-1 is assigned pseudogene status. There are 13 residues in the CDR3.

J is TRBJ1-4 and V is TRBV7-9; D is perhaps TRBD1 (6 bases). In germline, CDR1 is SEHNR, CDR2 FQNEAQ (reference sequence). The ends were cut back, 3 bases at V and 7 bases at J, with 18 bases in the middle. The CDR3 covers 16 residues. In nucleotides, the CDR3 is TGTGCCAGCAGCTTGGGACAAAAGACCGTGGGTGAAAAACTGTTTTTT. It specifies CASSLGQKTVGEKLFF.

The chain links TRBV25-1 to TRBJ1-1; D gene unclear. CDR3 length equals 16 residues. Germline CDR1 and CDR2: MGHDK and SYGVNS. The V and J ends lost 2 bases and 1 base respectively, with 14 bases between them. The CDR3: CASSEGGEAWNTEAFF. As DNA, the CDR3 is TGTGCCAGCAGTGAAGGTGGGGAGGCGTGGAACACTGAAGCTTTCTTT.

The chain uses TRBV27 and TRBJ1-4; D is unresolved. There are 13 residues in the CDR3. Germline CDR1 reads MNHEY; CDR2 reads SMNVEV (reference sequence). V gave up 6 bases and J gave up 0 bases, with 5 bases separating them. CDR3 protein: CASRGATNEKLFF. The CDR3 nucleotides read TGTGCCAGCAGGGGCGCAACTAATGAAAAACTGTTTTTT.

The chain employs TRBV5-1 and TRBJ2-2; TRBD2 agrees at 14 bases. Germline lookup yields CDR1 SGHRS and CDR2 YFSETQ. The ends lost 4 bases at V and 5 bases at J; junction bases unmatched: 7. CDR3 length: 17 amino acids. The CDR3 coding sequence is TGCGCCAGCAGCCTCGGACTAGCGGGAGGTCAAACCGGGGAGCTGTTTTTT. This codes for CASSLGLAGGQTGELFF.

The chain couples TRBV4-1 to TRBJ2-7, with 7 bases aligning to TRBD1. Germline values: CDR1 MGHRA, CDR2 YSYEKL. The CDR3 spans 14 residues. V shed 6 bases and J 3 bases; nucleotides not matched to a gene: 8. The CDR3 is CASSPGTDNYEQYF. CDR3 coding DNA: TGCGCCAGCAGTCCGGGGACAGACAACTACGAGCAGTACTTC.

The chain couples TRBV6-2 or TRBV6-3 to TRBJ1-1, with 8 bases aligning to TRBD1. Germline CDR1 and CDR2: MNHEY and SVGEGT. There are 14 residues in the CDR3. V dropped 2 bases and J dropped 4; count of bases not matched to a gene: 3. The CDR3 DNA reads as TGTGCCAGCAGTTACGGAGGGACAGGCACTGAAGCTTTCTTT. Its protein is CASSYGGTGTEAFF.

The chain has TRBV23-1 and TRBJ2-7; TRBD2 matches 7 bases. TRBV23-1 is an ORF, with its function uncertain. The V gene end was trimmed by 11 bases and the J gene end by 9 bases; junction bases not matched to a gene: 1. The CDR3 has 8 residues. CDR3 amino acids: CAGRGQYF. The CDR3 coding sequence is TGCGCCGGGAGGGGGCAGTACTTC.

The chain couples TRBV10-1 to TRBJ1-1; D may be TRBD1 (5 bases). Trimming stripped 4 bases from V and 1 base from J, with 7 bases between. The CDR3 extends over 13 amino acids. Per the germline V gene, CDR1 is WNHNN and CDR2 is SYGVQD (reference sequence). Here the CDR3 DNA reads TGCGCCAGCAGTGCGACAGCGAACACTGAAGCTTTCTTT. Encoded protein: CASSATANTEAFF.

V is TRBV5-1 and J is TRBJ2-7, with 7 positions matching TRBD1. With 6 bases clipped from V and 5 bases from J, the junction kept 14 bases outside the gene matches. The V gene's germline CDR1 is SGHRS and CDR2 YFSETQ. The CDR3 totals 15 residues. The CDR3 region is CASNFGQVVANEQYF. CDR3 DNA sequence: TGCGCCAGCAACTTTGGACAGGTGGTAGCGAACGAGCAGTACTTC.

The CDR3 spells CASSRNPSDRCGDGYTF. CDR3 nucleotides: TGCGCCAGCAGCCGAAATCCCTCCGACAGGTGCGGCGATGGCTACACCTTC. This chain uses TRBV23-1 with TRBJ1-2, with D perhaps matching TRBD1 (6 bases). TRBV23-1 has ORF status, its function being uncertain. V was trimmed by 6 bases and J by 6 bases, leaving 26 bases between them. The CDR3 has 17 amino acids.

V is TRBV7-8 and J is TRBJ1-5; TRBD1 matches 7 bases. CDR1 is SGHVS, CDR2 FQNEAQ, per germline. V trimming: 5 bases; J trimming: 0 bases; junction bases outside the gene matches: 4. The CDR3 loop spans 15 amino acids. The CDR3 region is CASSPDRFSNQPQHF. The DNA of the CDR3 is TGTGCCAGCAGCCCGGACAGGTTTAGCAATCAGCCCCAGCATTTT. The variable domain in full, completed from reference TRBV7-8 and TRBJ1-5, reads GAGVSQSPRYKVAKRGQDVALRCDPISGHVSLFWYQQALGQGPEFLTYFQNEAQLDKSGLPSDRFFAERPEGSVSTLKIQRTQQEDSAVYLCASSPDRFSNQPQHFGDGTRLSIL.

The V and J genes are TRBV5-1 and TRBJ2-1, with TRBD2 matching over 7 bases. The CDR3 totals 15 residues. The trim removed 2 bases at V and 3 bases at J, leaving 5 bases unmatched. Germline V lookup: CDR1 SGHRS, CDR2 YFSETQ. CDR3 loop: CASSLGLGDYNEQFF. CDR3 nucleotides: TGCGCCAGCAGCTTAGGACTAGGTGACTACAATGAGCAGTTCTTC.

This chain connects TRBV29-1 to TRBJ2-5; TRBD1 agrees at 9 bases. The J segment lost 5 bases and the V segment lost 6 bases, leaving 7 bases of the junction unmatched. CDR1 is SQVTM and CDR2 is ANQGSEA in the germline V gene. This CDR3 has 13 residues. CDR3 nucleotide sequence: TGCAGCGTACCGGGACAGGGTCGTGAGACCCAGTACTTC. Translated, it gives CSVPGQGRETQYF. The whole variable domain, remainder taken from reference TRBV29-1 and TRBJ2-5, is SAVISQKPSRDICQRGTSLTIQCQVDSQVTMMFWYRQQPGQSLTLIATANQGSEATYESGFVIDKFPISRPNLTFSTLTVSNMSPEDSSIYLCSVPGQGRETQYFGPGTRLLVL.

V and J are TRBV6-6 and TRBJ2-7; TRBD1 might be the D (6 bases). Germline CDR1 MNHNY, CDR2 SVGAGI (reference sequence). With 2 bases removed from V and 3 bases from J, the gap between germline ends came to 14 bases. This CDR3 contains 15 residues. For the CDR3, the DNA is TGTGCCAGCAGTTACCGGGACATTATAGACTACGAGCAGTACTTC. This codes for CASSYRDIIDYEQYF.

The CDR3 DNA is TGTGCCAGCAGCTTAGTGACAGGAAACTATGGCTACACCTTC. As protein: CASSLVTGNYGYTF. The chain is built from TRBV7-9 and TRBJ1-2; weak D call: TRBD1 (6 bases). Looked up from germline, CDR1 is SEHNR and CDR2 is FQNEAQ (reference sequence). V lost 1 base and J 2 bases, leaving 8 bases between the germline ends. The CDR3 has 14 residues.

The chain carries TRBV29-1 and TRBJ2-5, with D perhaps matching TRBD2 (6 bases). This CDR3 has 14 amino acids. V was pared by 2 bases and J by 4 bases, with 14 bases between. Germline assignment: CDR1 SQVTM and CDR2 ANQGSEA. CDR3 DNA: TGCAGCGTTGAACCGCTCGGGAGTGGAGAGACCCAGTACTTC. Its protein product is CSVEPLGSGETQYF.

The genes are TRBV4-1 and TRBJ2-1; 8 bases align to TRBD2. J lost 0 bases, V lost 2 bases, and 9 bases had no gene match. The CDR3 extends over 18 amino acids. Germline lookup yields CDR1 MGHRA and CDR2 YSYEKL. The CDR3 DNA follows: TGCGCCAGCAGCCAACCCTTAGCGGGATTAAGCTCCTACAATGAGCAGTTCTTC. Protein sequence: CASSQPLAGLSSYNEQFF.

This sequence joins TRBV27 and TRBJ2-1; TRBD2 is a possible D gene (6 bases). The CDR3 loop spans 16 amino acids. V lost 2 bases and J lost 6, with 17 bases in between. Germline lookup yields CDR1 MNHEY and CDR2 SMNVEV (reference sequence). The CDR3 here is CASSLGGMGTLNEQFF. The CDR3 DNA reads TGTGCCAGCAGTTTAGGGGGGATGGGGACTCTCAATGAGCAGTTCTTC.

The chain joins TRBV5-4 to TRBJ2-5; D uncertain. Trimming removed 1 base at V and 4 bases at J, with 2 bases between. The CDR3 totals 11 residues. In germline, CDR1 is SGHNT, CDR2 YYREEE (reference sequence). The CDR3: CASSLRETQYF. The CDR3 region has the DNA TGTGCCAGCAGCTTGCGAGAGACCCAGTACTTC.